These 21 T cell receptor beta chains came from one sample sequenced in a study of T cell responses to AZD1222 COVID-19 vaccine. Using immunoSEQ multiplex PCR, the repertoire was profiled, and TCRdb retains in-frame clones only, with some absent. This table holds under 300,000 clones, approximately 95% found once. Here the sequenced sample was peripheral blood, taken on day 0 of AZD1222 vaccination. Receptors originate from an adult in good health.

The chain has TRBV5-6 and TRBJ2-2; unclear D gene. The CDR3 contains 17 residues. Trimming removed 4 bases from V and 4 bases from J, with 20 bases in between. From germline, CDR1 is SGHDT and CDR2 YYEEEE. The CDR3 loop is CASSPTGSAIATGELFF. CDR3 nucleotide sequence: TGTGCCAGCAGCCCCACCGGCAGCGCCATCGCCACCGGGGAGCTGTTTTTT.

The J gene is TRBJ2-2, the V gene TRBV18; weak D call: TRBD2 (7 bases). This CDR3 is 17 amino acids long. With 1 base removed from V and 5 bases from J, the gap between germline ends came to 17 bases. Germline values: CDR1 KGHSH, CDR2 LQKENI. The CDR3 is CASSPQWGGVGTGELFF. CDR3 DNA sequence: TGTGCCAGCTCACCACAGTGGGGGGGCGTAGGGACCGGGGAGCTGTTTTTT. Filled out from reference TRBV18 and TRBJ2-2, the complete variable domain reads NAGVMQNPRHLVRRRGQEARLRCSPMKGHSHVYWYRQLPEEGLKFMVYLQKENIIDESGMPKERFSAEFPKEGPSILRIQQVVRGDSAAYFCASSPQWGGVGTGELFFGEGSRLTVL.

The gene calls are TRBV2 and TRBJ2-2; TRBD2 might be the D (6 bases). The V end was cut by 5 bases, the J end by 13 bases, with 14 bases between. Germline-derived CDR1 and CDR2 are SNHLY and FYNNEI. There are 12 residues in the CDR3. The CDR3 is CASSPDEGGLFF. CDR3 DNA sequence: TGTGCCAGCAGTCCCGACGAGGGAGGGCTGTTTTTT.

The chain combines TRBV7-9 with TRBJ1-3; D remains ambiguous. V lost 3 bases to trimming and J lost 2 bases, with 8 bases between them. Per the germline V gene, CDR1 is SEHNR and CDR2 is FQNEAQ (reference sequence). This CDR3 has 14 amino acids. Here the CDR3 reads CASSFSAAGNTIYF. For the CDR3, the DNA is TGTGCCAGCAGCTTCTCAGCAGCTGGAAACACCATATATTTT.

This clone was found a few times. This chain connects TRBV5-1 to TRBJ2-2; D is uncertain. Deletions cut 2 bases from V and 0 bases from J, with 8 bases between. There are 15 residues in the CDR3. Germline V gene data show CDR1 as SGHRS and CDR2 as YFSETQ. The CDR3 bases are TGCGCCAGCAGCTTACAGCAGACGAACACCGGGGAGCTGTTTTTT. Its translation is CASSLQQTNTGELFF.

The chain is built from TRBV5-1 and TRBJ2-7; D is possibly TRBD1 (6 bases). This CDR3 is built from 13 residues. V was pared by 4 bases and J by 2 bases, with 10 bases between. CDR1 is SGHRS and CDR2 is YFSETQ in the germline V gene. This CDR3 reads CASSPGQTYEQYF. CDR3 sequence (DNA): TGCGCCAGCAGCCCCGGACAGACCTACGAGCAGTACTTC.

The DNA of the CDR3 is TGTGCCAGCAGCTTAGCGGGTTTCAGGGGAAAAGAAAAACTGTTTTTT. Translated: CASSLAGFRGKEKLFF. The gene calls are TRBV7-9 and TRBJ1-4, with a tentative D call TRBD1 (6 bases). Germline V gene lookup returns CDR1 SEHNR and CDR2 FQNEAQ (reference sequence). CDR3 size: 16 residues. V dropped 0 bases and J dropped 8 bases, with 16 bases sitting between them.

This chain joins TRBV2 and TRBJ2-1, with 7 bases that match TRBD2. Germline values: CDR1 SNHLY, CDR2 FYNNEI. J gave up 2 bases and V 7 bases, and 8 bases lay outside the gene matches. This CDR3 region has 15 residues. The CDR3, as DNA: TGTGCCAGCAATGTTGGGGGGGGAACCTACAATGAGCAGTTCTTC. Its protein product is CASNVGGGTYNEQFF.

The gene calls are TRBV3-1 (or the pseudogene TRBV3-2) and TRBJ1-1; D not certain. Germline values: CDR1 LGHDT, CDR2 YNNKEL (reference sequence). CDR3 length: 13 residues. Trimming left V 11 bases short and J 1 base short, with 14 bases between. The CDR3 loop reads CAEHLPRNTEAFF. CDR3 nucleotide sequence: TGTGCCGAGCACCTCCCGAGGAACACTGAAGCTTTCTTT.

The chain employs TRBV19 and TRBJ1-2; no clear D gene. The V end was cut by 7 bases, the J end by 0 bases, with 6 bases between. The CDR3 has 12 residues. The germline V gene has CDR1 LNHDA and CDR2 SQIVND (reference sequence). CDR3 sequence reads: CASTRTNYGYTF. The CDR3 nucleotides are TGTGCCAGTACCAGAACTAACTATGGCTACACCTTC.

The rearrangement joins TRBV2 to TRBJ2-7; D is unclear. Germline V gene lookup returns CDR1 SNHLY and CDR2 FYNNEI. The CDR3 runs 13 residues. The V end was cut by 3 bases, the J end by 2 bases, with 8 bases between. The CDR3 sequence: CASSDDSAYEQYF. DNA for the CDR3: TGTGCCAGCAGTGATGACTCAGCCTACGAGCAGTACTTC.

The CDR3 loop is CASSDRGRGYTF. The CDR3 coding sequence is TGTGCCAGCAGTGACAGGGGGCGAGGCTACACCTTC. The rearrangement uses TRBV6-1 and TRBJ1-2; TRBD1 aligns across 8 bases. The CDR3 has 12 amino acids. Per germline, CDR1 MNHNS and CDR2 SASEGT. Trimming at V came to 3 bases and at J to 8 bases, leaving 2 bases not matched to a gene.

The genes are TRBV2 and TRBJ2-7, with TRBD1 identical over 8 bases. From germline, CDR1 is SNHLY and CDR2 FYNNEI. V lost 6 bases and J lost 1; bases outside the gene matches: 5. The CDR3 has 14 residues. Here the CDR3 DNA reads TGTGCCAGCAGCCCGACAGGGGCTTCCTACGAGCAGTACTTC. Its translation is CASSPTGASYEQYF. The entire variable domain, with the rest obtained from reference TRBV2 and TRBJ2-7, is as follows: EPEVTQTPSHQVTQMGQEVILRCVPISNHLYFYWYRQILGQKVEFLVSFYNNEISEKSEIFDDQFSVERPDGSNFTLKIRSTKLEDSAMYFCASSPTGASYEQYFGPGTRLTVT.

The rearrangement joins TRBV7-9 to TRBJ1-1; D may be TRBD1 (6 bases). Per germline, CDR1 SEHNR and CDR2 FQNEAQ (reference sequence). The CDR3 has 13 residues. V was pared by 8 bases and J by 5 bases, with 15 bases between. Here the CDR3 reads CASFRGGWTEAFF. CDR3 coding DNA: TGTGCCAGCTTCAGGGGAGGGTGGACTGAAGCTTTCTTT.

This chain's CDR3 is CASSDSRTGNYGYTF. The DNA of the CDR3 is TGTGCCAGCAGTGACTCTCGGACAGGGAACTATGGCTACACCTTC. The gene calls are TRBV6-4 and TRBJ1-2, with 8 nucleotides matching TRBD1. V shed 0 bases and J 2 bases; nucleotides not matched to a gene: 2. This CDR3 contains 15 residues. CDR1 is MRHNA and CDR2 is SNTAGT in the germline V gene.

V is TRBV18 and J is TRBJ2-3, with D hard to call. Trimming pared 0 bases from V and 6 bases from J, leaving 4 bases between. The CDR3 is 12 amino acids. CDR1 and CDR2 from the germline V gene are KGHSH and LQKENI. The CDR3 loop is CASSPPFDTQYF. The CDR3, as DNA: TGTGCCAGCTCACCACCATTCGATACGCAGTATTTT.

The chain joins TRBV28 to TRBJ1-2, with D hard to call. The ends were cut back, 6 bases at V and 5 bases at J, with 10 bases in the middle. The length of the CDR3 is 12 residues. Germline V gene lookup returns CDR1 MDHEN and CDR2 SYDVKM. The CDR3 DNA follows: TGTGCCAGCAGAAACAGCCCATATGGCTACACCTTC. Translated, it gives CASRNSPYGYTF.

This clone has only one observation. DNA of the CDR3: TGTGCCAGCAGCTTAGTGGGATACTACAATGAGCAGTTCTTC. This gives the protein CASSLVGYYNEQFF. The chain carries TRBV11-2 and TRBJ2-1; D remains ambiguous. CDR1 and CDR2 (germline): SGHAT, FQNNGV. There are 14 residues in the CDR3. Trimming left V 1 base short and J 3 bases short, with 7 bases between.

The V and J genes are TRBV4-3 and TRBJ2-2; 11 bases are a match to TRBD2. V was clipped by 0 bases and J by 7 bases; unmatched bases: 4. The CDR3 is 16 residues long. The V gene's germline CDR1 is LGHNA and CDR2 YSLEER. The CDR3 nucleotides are TGCGCCAGCAGCCAAGAACTAGCGGGAGTGGGCGGGGAGCTGTTTTTT. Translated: CASSQELAGVGGELFF.

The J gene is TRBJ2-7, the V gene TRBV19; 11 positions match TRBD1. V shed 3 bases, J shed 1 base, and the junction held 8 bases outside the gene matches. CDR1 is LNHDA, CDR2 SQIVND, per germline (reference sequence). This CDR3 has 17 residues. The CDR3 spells CASSIGQGAYLSYEQYF. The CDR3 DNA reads TGTGCCAGTAGTATCGGACAGGGGGCCTACCTGTCCTACGAGCAGTACTTC. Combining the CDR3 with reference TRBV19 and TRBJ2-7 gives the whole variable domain DGGITQSPKYLFRKEGQNVTLSCEQNLNHDAMYWYRQDPGQGLRLIYYSQIVNDFQKGDIAEGYSVSREKKESFPLTVTSAQKNPTAFYLCASSIGQGAYLSYEQYFGPGTRLTVT.

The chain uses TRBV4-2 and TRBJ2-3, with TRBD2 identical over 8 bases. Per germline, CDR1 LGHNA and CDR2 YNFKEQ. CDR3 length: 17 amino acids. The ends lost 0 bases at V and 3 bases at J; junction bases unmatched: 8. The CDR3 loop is CASSQERGGGSTDTQYF. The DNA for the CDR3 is TGTGCCAGCAGCCAAGAGAGGGGCGGGGGGAGTACAGATACGCAGTATTTT.